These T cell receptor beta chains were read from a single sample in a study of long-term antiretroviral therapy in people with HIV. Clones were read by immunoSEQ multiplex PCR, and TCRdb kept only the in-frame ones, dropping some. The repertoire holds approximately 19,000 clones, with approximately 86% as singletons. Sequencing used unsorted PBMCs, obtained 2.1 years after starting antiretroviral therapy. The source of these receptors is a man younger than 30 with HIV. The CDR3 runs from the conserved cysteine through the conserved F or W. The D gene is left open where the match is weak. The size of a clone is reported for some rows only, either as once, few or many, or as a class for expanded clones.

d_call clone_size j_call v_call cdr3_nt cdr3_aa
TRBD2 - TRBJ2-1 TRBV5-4 TGTGCCAGCAGCTTGGAAGTAGCGGGAAATGAGCAGTTCTTC CASSLEVAGNEQFF
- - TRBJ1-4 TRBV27 TGTGCCAGCAGCGTAACAAGCGGCGGGAATGAAAAACTGTTTTTT CASSVTSGGNEKLFF
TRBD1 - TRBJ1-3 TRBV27 TGTGCCAGCAGTTTAAGGGACAGACCGACCTCTGGAAACACCATATATTTT CASSLRDRPTSGNTIYF
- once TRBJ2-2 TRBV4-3 TGCGCCAGCAGCCCAAGGGGAGCCGGGGAGCTGTTTTTT CASSPRGAGELFF
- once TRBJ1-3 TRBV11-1 TGTGCCAGCAGCTTAGACTCTGGAAACACCATATATTTT CASSLDSGNTIYF
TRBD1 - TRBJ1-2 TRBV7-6 TGTGCCAGCACCCCGGGACAGGGTAACTATGGCTACACCTTC CASTPGQGNYGYTF
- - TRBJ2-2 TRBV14 TGTGCCAGCAGCCAGCCGAACACCGGGGAGCTGTTTTTT CASSQPNTGELFF
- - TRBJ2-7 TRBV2 TGTGCCAGCAGTGACGGCCAGGGGTCCCCCGGGCAGTACTTC CASSDGQGSPGQYF
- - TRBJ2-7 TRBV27 TGTGCCAGCAGTCTACAACCGGGACTTCACCACGAGCAGTACTTC CASSLQPGLHHEQYF
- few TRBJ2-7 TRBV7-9 TGTGCCAGCAGCCTGTCAGGGGCAGACGAGCAGTACTTC CASSLSGADEQYF
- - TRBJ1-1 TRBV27 TGTGCCAGCAGCCGCGGGAACACTGAAGCTTTCTTT CASSRGNTEAFF
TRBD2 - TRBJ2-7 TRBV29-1 TGCAGCGTTGTAGGCGTAGAGGGGCGGGAGGTCTACGAGCAGTACTTC CSVVGVEGREVYEQYF
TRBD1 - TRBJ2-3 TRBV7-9 TGTGCCAGCAGCTTTAGGGTGGCAGGGGGTAACACAGATACGCAGTATTTT CASSFRVAGGNTDTQYF
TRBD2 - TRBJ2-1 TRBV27 TGTGCCAGCAAGACTCAGCGGGAGGGCCACTCCCAGTACAATGAGCAGTTCTTC CASKTQREGHSQYNEQFF
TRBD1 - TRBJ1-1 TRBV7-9 TGTGCCAGCAGGTACACAGGGGTGACTGAAGCTTTCTTT CASRYTGVTEAFF
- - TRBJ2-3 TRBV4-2 TGTGCCAGCAGCCAAGAAGCAGGCCTAGATACGCAGTATTTT CASSQEAGLDTQYF
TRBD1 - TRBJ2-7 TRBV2 TGTGCCAGCAGTGCGTCAGGGGGCCAGGGGGAGCAGTACTTC CASSASGGQGEQYF
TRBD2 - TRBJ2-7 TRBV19 TGTGCCAGTACCGTAGCGGGAGGACCCTACGAGCAGTACTTC CASTVAGGPYEQYF
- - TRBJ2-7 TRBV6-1 TGTGCCAGCAGTGTGGGAGACTACGAGCAGTACTTC CASSVGDYEQYF
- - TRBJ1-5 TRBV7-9 TGTGCCAGCAGCTTAAATAGCAATCAGCCCCAGCATTTT CASSLNSNQPQHF
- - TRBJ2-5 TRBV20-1 TGCAGTTCTCAGGGGGGAGAGACCCAGTACTTC CSSQGGETQYF
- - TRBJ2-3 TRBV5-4 TGTGCCAGCAGCTTGGAAAGACGCCCAGATACGCAGTATTTT CASSLERRPDTQYF
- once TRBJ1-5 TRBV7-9 TGTGCCAGCAGCCAGGCGGGCCTCAATCAGCCCCAGCATTTT CASSQAGLNQPQHF
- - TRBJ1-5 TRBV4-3 TGCGCCAGCAGCCAAGATGGTCAGGGTAGGCAGCCCCAGCATTTT CASSQDGQGRQPQHF
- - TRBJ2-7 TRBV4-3 TGCGCCAGCAGCCAAGTCTTGTCGGGAGCCGAGCAGTACTTC CASSQVLSGAEQYF
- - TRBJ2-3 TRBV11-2 TGTGCCAGCAGCTTAGTCCCAGATACGCAGTATTTT CASSLVPDTQYF
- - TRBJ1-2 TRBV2 TGTGCCAGCAGTGAATTCCCCAGAACTAACTATGGCTACACCTTC CASSEFPRTNYGYTF
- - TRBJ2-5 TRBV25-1 TGTGCCAGCACTTCAGGGGTCGTCGAAGAGACCCAGTACTTC CASTSGVVEETQYF
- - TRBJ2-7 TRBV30 TGTGCCTGGAGTGAAAAGGGTCTCTACGAGCAGTACTTC CAWSEKGLYEQYF
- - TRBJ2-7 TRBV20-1 TGCAGTGTTGGATGGTGGAGCGAGCAGTACTTC CSVGWWSEQYF
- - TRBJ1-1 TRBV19 TGTGCGGGGGATTCGTCTTTCTTT CAGDSSFF
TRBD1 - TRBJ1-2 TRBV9 TGTGCCAGCAGCCCCCGGGACAGCTTTAACTATGGCTACACCTTC CASSPRDSFNYGYTF
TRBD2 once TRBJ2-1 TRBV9 TGTGCCAGCAGCACCCCGCCCGGGACTAGCGGATCCAATGAGCAGTTCTTC CASSTPPGTSGSNEQFF
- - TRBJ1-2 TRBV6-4 TGTGCCAGCAGTGATTATCGGGGGGGGCCCTGGGGCTACACCTTC CASSDYRGGPWGYTF
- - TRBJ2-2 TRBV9 TGTGCCAGCAGTCACCATCTCGGCAGAAACACCGGGGAGCTGTTTTTT CASSHHLGRNTGELFF
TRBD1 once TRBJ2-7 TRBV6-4 TGTGCCAGCAGCTTCGAAGGGACAGGGGAACTCCACGAGCAGTACTTC CASSFEGTGELHEQYF
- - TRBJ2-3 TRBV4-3 TGCGCCAGCAGCCAAGACTTAGGATCCGATACGCAGTATTTT CASSQDLGSDTQYF
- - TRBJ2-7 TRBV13 TGTGCCAGCAGCTGGGGACGAAACGAGCAGTACTTC CASSWGRNEQYF
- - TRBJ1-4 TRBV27 TGTGCCAGCAGTTTACTCCGGGACAAAAAACTGTTTTTT CASSLLRDKKLFF
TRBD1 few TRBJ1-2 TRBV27 TGTGCCAGCAGTTCCACCTGGGGACAGGGTCCCTATGGCTACACCTTC CASSSTWGQGPYGYTF
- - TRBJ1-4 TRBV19 TGTGCCAGTAAAGGACGCCCTATGGATCCTAAACTGTTTTTT CASKGRPMDPKLFF
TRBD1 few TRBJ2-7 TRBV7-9 TGTGCCAGCAGCTCGGACAGGTCCTACGAGCAGTACTTC CASSSDRSYEQYF
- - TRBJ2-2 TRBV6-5 TGTGCCAGCAGTTACGGCTGGCTGGGGGGGGAGCTGTTTTTT CASSYGWLGGELFF
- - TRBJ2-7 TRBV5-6 TGTGCCAGCAGCTTCGCGGGCGAGCAGTACTTC CASSFAGEQYF
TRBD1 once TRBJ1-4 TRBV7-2 TGTGCCTCAGCCGGACAGGGGGGAGAGGCTAATGAAAAACTGTTTTTT CASAGQGGEANEKLFF
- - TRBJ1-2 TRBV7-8 TGTGCCAGCAGCTTAGCCCTCGACAGCTACTATGGCTACACCTTC CASSLALDSYYGYTF
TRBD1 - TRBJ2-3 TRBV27 TGTGCCAGCAGTTTATTGGGGACAGGGGGCGCGGCGGGTACGCAGTATTTT CASSLLGTGGAAGTQYF
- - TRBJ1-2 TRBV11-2 TGTGCCAGCAGCCCTGGTAGTGGCTACACCTTC CASSPGSGYTF
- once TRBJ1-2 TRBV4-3 TGCGCCAGCAGCCAAGGTGGTCGGGGGACCGGCTACACCTTC CASSQGGRGTGYTF
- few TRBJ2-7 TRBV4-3 TGCGCCAGCAGCCAAGATCCCGGGGCTTACGAGCAGTACTTC CASSQDPGAYEQYF
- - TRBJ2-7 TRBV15 TGTGCCACCAGCAGAGGTGGCCACTACGAGCAGTACTTC CATSRGGHYEQYF
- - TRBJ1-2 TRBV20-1 TGCAGTGCTACCAAATCCCCCGGCTACACCTTC CSATKSPGYTF
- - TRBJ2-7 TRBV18 TGTGCCAGCTCACTGGGCGGGACACCCTCCTACGAGCAGTACTTC CASSLGGTPSYEQYF
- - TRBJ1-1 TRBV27 TGTGCCAGCGGACTCTACATGAACACTGAAGCTTTCTTT CASGLYMNTEAFF
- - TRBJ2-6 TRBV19 TGTGCCAGTAGTGCCAGGTACGGACGGCCCTCTGGGGCCAACGTCCTGACTTTC CASSARYGRPSGANVLTF
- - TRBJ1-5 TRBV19 TGTGCCAGTAGGACGGACGGGCTTAGCAATCAGCCCCAGCATTTT CASRTDGLSNQPQHF
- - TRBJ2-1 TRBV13 TGTGCCAGCAGCCCAACGGACGGGATCGGCTCCTACAATGAGCAGTTCTTC CASSPTDGIGSYNEQFF
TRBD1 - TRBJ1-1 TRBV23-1 TGCGCCAGCAGTCAATCGGGCCCGGGACAGGGGCCCCAGGCTGATGAAGCTTTCTTT CASSQSGPGQGPQADEAFF
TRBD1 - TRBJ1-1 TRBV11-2 TGTGCCAGCAGCTCCCCGGAGACAGGGAGGAACACTGAAGCTTTCTTT CASSSPETGRNTEAFF